This is a list of T cell receptor beta chains from one sample in a study of blood T cell repertoires in COVID-19. Produced via immunoSEQ multiplex PCR; TCRdb's table is partial and in-frame only. The data show tens of thousands of clones, with 65% to 85% seen just once and approximately 28% held by the top ten. What was sequenced was peripheral blood. These receptors all come from a woman of 80 years or more with acute or convalescent COVID-19. The CDR3 runs from the conserved cysteine through the conserved F or W. Fields, in order: V gene, J gene, CDR3 protein.

V gene: TRBV10-3; J gene: TRBJ1-5; CDR3 protein: CAISEQGLGSNQPQHF
V gene: TRBV9; J gene: TRBJ2-2; CDR3 protein: CASSVDPTDTGELFF
V gene: TRBV19; J gene: TRBJ2-7; CDR3 protein: CASKGTGGIYEQYF
V gene: TRBV2; J gene: TRBJ2-3; CDR3 protein: CASSGQTDTQYF
V gene: TRBV7-9; J gene: TRBJ1-2; CDR3 protein: CASSSNYGYTF
V gene: TRBV2; J gene: TRBJ2-5; CDR3 protein: CASRGGTSRETQYF
V gene: TRBV4-2; J gene: TRBJ1-5; CDR3 protein: CASSLGSGDQPQHF
V gene: TRBV7-9; J gene: TRBJ2-5; CDR3 protein: CASSLEEETQYF
V gene: TRBV3-1/TRBV3-2; J gene: TRBJ2-1; CDR3 protein: CASSQGFRDSLFF
V gene: TRBV7-2; J gene: TRBJ2-3; CDR3 protein: CASSLQGLGTDTQYF
V gene: TRBV11-2; J gene: TRBJ2-2; CDR3 protein: CASSVRLAENTGELFF
V gene: TRBV19; J gene: TRBJ2-3; CDR3 protein: CATRETGTDTQYF
V gene: TRBV29-1; J gene: TRBJ2-3; CDR3 protein: CSVRTSDSTDTQYF
V gene: TRBV7-2; J gene: TRBJ1-4; CDR3 protein: CASSFRDRSYEKLFF
V gene: TRBV7-8; J gene: TRBJ1-2; CDR3 protein: CASSPTGTATYGYTF
V gene: TRBV19; J gene: TRBJ2-7; CDR3 protein: CASSLTSGSAYEQYF
V gene: TRBV11-2; J gene: TRBJ2-1; CDR3 protein: CASKLAGGHNEQFF
V gene: TRBV4-3; J gene: TRBJ2-1; CDR3 protein: CASSLGTSGRINEQFF
V gene: TRBV5-1; J gene: TRBJ2-2; CDR3 protein: CASSLAGLAGVSTGELFF
V gene: TRBV7-8; J gene: TRBJ2-7; CDR3 protein: CASSLLGGEQYF
V gene: TRBV27; J gene: TRBJ2-3; CDR3 protein: CASSLISGDTQYF
V gene: TRBV5-1; J gene: TRBJ1-1; CDR3 protein: CASSLKGQDTEAFF
V gene: TRBV6-5; J gene: TRBJ1-1; CDR3 protein: CASSYNRKNTEAFF
V gene: TRBV6-2/TRBV6-3; J gene: TRBJ2-5; CDR3 protein: CASSRPGLAAETQYF
V gene: TRBV7-9; J gene: TRBJ2-3; CDR3 protein: CASSSHAGGPDTQYF
V gene: TRBV12-3/TRBV12-4; J gene: TRBJ2-3; CDR3 protein: CASYKDTQYF
V gene: TRBV5-8; J gene: TRBJ2-5; CDR3 protein: CASSFFGKARETQYF
V gene: TRBV6-2/TRBV6-3; J gene: TRBJ2-2; CDR3 protein: CASSYPGTGDTGELFF
V gene: TRBV19; J gene: TRBJ1-4; CDR3 protein: CASSTHRGNEKLFF
V gene: TRBV11-2; J gene: TRBJ2-1; CDR3 protein: CASSAGLLYEQFF
V gene: TRBV6-5; J gene: TRBJ2-1; CDR3 protein: CASSSPDRTYNEQFF
V gene: TRBV7-6; J gene: TRBJ2-1; CDR3 protein: CASSFGLAHYNEQFF
V gene: TRBV3-1/TRBV3-2; J gene: TRBJ2-1; CDR3 protein: CASSPRTGIGYNEQFF
V gene: TRBV10-3; J gene: TRBJ2-7; CDR3 protein: CAISEGEGRWDEQYF
V gene: TRBV5-1; J gene: TRBJ2-1; CDR3 protein: CASSLSPGQGINEQFF
V gene: TRBV5-6; J gene: TRBJ2-4; CDR3 protein: CASSLIGTGKNIQYF
V gene: TRBV7-6; J gene: TRBJ2-2; CDR3 protein: CASSLAGGSLNTGELFF
V gene: TRBV10-2; J gene: TRBJ1-5; CDR3 protein: CASSDRGGNQPQHF
V gene: TRBV5-1; J gene: TRBJ2-7; CDR3 protein: CASSSSGVRFEQYF
V gene: TRBV27; J gene: TRBJ2-1; CDR3 protein: CASSLPSGTSGRMWFF
V gene: TRBV4-2; J gene: TRBJ1-2; CDR3 protein: CASSRLDPGQGNGYTF
V gene: TRBV12-3/TRBV12-4; J gene: TRBJ2-7; CDR3 protein: CASSFRGGEQYF
V gene: TRBV18; J gene: TRBJ2-1; CDR3 protein: CASSRGLVEGEQFF
V gene: TRBV5-1; J gene: TRBJ2-3; CDR3 protein: CASSPKEVGTDTQYF
V gene: TRBV19; J gene: TRBJ1-2; CDR3 protein: CASSPRTGNYGYTF
V gene: TRBV6-4; J gene: TRBJ2-2; CDR3 protein: CASRIAVNTGELFF
V gene: TRBV2; J gene: TRBJ2-7; CDR3 protein: CASSSDIDYEQYF
V gene: TRBV2; J gene: TRBJ2-5; CDR3 protein: CASSDGQGALETQYF
V gene: TRBV19; J gene: TRBJ1-1; CDR3 protein: CASSEPGGTNTEAFF
V gene: TRBV7-2; J gene: TRBJ2-1; CDR3 protein: CASSQRLAGDSGEQFF
V gene: TRBV7-2; J gene: TRBJ1-2; CDR3 protein: CASSPITGTIAGYTF
V gene: TRBV6-4; J gene: TRBJ2-1; CDR3 protein: CVPPEGFLGNEQFF
V gene: TRBV10-1; J gene: TRBJ2-7; CDR3 protein: CASSEPGQGGLAGPYEQYF
V gene: TRBV2; J gene: TRBJ2-1; CDR3 protein: CASSEGGNSYNEQFF
V gene: TRBV6-5; J gene: TRBJ2-7; CDR3 protein: CASSYGRGRNEQYF
V gene: TRBV5-1; J gene: TRBJ2-2; CDR3 protein: CASSLNSFTGELFF
V gene: TRBV24-1; J gene: TRBJ2-5; CDR3 protein: CATSDFTSGSHQTQYF
V gene: TRBV3-1/TRBV3-2; J gene: TRBJ2-7; CDR3 protein: CASSLSEVDEQYF
V gene: TRBV3-1/TRBV3-2; J gene: TRBJ2-4; CDR3 protein: CASRGDRGNIQYF
V gene: TRBV6-2/TRBV6-3; J gene: TRBJ1-5; CDR3 protein: CASSYSSPRSQHF